Listed below are T cell receptor beta chains from one sample, sequenced in a study of cytomegalovirus exposure and HLA in healthy donors. Generated by immunoSEQ multiplex PCR, the TCRdb table keeps only in-frame clones and is missing some. The table includes over 150,000 clones, over 85% detected once. The material sequenced was PBMCs. The receptors shown here come from a woman aged 18-29 years in good health and CMV-seropositive. The CDR3 runs from the conserved cysteine through the conserved F or W. The order of the fields is clone size, J gene, D gene, V gene, CDR3 protein, CDR3 DNA. D genes are given only for firm matches. Only part of the rows carry a size: once, few, many, or a class if the clone is expanded.

clone_size: NA
j_call: TRBJ2-7
d_call: NA
v_call: TRBV4-2
cdr3_aa: CASSQDLTAGSEQYF
cdr3_nt: TGTGCCAGCAGCCAAGATCTGACGGCGGGGTCCGAGCAGTACTTC

clone_size: NA
j_call: TRBJ2-2
d_call: NA
v_call: TRBV18
cdr3_aa: CASSPLTGELFF
cdr3_nt: TGTGCCAGCTCACCCCTTACCGGGGAGCTGTTTTTT

clone_size: NA
j_call: TRBJ2-5
d_call: NA
v_call: TRBV10-1
cdr3_aa: CASRPLAGPLRETQYF
cdr3_nt: TGCGCCAGCAGACCCCTAGCAGGACCCCTTCGAGAGACCCAGTACTTC

clone_size: NA
j_call: TRBJ2-2
d_call: NA
v_call: TRBV5-1
cdr3_aa: CASSLAVGGRRSGELFF
cdr3_nt: TGCGCCAGCAGCTTGGCCGTTGGGGGGAGAAGGTCCGGGGAGCTGTTTTTT

clone_size: NA
j_call: TRBJ2-4
d_call: TRBD1
v_call: TRBV27
cdr3_aa: CASRRGQGAKNIQYF
cdr3_nt: TGTGCCAGCAGGAGGGGGCAGGGAGCCAAAAACATTCAGTACTTC

clone_size: NA
j_call: TRBJ1-1
d_call: NA
v_call: TRBV12-5
cdr3_aa: CASGSTANTEAFF
cdr3_nt: TGTGCTAGTGGCTCGACAGCGAACACTGAAGCTTTCTTT

clone_size: NA
j_call: TRBJ2-7
d_call: TRBD1
v_call: TRBV11-2
cdr3_aa: CASSLGTGTREQYF
cdr3_nt: TGTGCCAGCAGCTTAGGGACAGGGACGAGGGAGCAGTACTTC

clone_size: NA
j_call: TRBJ2-5
d_call: TRBD2
v_call: TRBV28
cdr3_aa: CASSLQGLPQETQYF
cdr3_nt: TGTGCCAGCAGTTTACAGGGACTACCCCAAGAGACCCAGTACTTC

clone_size: NA
j_call: TRBJ2-5
d_call: NA
v_call: TRBV5-4
cdr3_aa: CASSRRDVQETQYF
cdr3_nt: TGTGCCAGCAGCAGGCGGGACGTACAAGAGACCCAGTACTTC

clone_size: NA
j_call: TRBJ2-7
d_call: NA
v_call: TRBV5-6
cdr3_aa: CASSEGQTYEQYF
cdr3_nt: TGTGCCAGCAGCGAAGGACAGACCTACGAGCAGTACTTC

clone_size: NA
j_call: TRBJ2-7
d_call: TRBD2
v_call: TRBV7-6
cdr3_aa: CASSKNRRGDEQYF
cdr3_nt: TGTGCCAGCAGCAAGAATCGGCGGGGGGACGAGCAGTACTTC

clone_size: NA
j_call: TRBJ1-1
d_call: NA
v_call: TRBV5-1
cdr3_aa: CASSLSPGLGAEAFF
cdr3_nt: TGCGCCAGCAGCCTTTCGCCCGGGCTAGGGGCTGAAGCTTTCTTT

clone_size: NA
j_call: TRBJ2-7
d_call: NA
v_call: TRBV5-1
cdr3_aa: CASSLGQVTSYEQYF
cdr3_nt: TGCGCCAGCAGCTTGGGGCAGGTGACCTCCTACGAGCAGTACTTC

clone_size: NA
j_call: TRBJ1-4
d_call: NA
v_call: TRBV7-9
cdr3_aa: CASSRAGQISEKLFF
cdr3_nt: TGTGCCAGCAGCCGGGCGGGGCAGATAAGTGAAAAACTGTTTTTT

clone_size: NA
j_call: TRBJ1-4
d_call: NA
v_call: TRBV4-1
cdr3_aa: CASSPNKGEWNEKLFF
cdr3_nt: TGCGCCAGCAGCCCCAATAAGGGAGAATGGAATGAAAAACTGTTTTTT

clone_size: once
j_call: TRBJ1-5
d_call: TRBD1
v_call: TRBV2
cdr3_aa: CASRAQGDSNQPQHF
cdr3_nt: TGTGCCAGCAGAGCACAGGGGGATAGCAATCAGCCCCAGCATTTT

clone_size: NA
j_call: TRBJ2-3
d_call: TRBD2
v_call: TRBV28
cdr3_aa: CASRALAGESDTQYF
cdr3_nt: TGTGCCAGCAGGGCGCTAGCGGGAGAATCAGATACGCAGTATTTT

clone_size: NA
j_call: TRBJ2-6
d_call: NA
v_call: TRBV27
cdr3_aa: CASKLSGANVLTF
cdr3_nt: TGTGCCAGCAAACTCTCTGGGGCCAACGTCCTGACTTTC

clone_size: NA
j_call: TRBJ2-1
d_call: NA
v_call: TRBV5-1
cdr3_aa: CASSLTLPGDEQFF
cdr3_nt: TGCGCCAGCAGCTTGACTCTCCCAGGGGACGAGCAGTTCTTC

clone_size: NA
j_call: TRBJ2-1
d_call: NA
v_call: TRBV6-6
cdr3_aa: CASSFSGEQFF
cdr3_nt: TGTGCCAGCAGTTTTTCCGGTGAGCAGTTCTTC

clone_size: few
j_call: TRBJ1-5
d_call: NA
v_call: TRBV19
cdr3_aa: CASSILQGGFRQPQHF
cdr3_nt: TGTGCCAGTAGTATTCTCCAGGGAGGGTTTCGTCAGCCCCAGCATTTT

clone_size: NA
j_call: TRBJ2-7
d_call: TRBD1
v_call: TRBV7-9
cdr3_aa: CASSAWDRNYEQYF
cdr3_nt: TGTGCCAGCAGCGCTTGGGACAGGAATTACGAGCAGTACTTC

clone_size: NA
j_call: TRBJ2-1
d_call: TRBD2
v_call: TRBV10-3
cdr3_aa: CAIRVLAGIDEQFF
cdr3_nt: TGTGCCATCAGGGTACTAGCGGGAATAGATGAGCAGTTCTTC

clone_size: NA
j_call: TRBJ2-2
d_call: TRBD2
v_call: TRBV7-9
cdr3_aa: CASSQAGGPTGELFF
cdr3_nt: TGTGCCAGCAGTCAGGCGGGAGGGCCAACCGGGGAGCTGTTTTTT

clone_size: NA
j_call: TRBJ2-5
d_call: NA
v_call: TRBV7-9
cdr3_aa: CASSLFLSAQETQYF
cdr3_nt: TGTGCCAGCAGCTTATTCCTTAGCGCCCAAGAGACCCAGTACTTC

clone_size: NA
j_call: TRBJ1-2
d_call: NA
v_call: TRBV5-1
cdr3_aa: CASRPGTEPLWRYTF
cdr3_nt: TGCGCCAGCAGACCCGGGACTGAACCCCTTTGGCGCTACACCTTC

clone_size: NA
j_call: TRBJ2-1
d_call: NA
v_call: TRBV27
cdr3_aa: CASSLGDFHHNEQFF
cdr3_nt: TGTGCCAGCAGTTTAGGGGACTTCCACCACAATGAGCAGTTCTTC

clone_size: NA
j_call: TRBJ2-7
d_call: TRBD1
v_call: TRBV2
cdr3_aa: CASRGQGKEQYF
cdr3_nt: TGTGCCAGCAGGGGACAGGGAAAGGAGCAGTACTTC

clone_size: NA
j_call: TRBJ1-5
d_call: NA
v_call: TRBV5-1
cdr3_aa: CASSLEGNNQPQHF
cdr3_nt: TGCGCCAGCAGCTTGGAGGGGAATAATCAGCCCCAGCATTTT

clone_size: NA
j_call: TRBJ1-1
d_call: NA
v_call: TRBV5-1
cdr3_aa: CASKAGNTEAFF
cdr3_nt: TGCGCCAGCAAGGCAGGAAACACTGAAGCTTTCTTT

clone_size: NA
j_call: TRBJ1-1
d_call: NA
v_call: TRBV5-1
cdr3_aa: CASSFGGGTEAFF
cdr3_nt: TGCGCCAGCAGCTTCGGAGGAGGTACTGAAGCTTTCTTT

clone_size: NA
j_call: TRBJ1-1
d_call: NA
v_call: TRBV6-6
cdr3_aa: CASSSTGRVAFF
cdr3_nt: TGTGCCAGCAGTTCCACAGGGAGGGTAGCTTTCTTT

clone_size: NA
j_call: TRBJ2-1
d_call: TRBD2
v_call: TRBV5-6
cdr3_aa: CASSPPTSGSYNEQFF
cdr3_nt: TGTGCCAGCAGCCCCCCTACTAGCGGGAGTTACAATGAGCAGTTCTTC

clone_size: NA
j_call: TRBJ1-3
d_call: NA
v_call: TRBV11-2
cdr3_aa: CASSPLFSGNTIYF
cdr3_nt: TGTGCCAGCAGCCCTTTGTTCTCTGGAAACACCATATATTTT

clone_size: NA
j_call: TRBJ1-2
d_call: TRBD1
v_call: TRBV5-1
cdr3_aa: CASSRDSNYGYTF
cdr3_nt: TGCGCCAGCAGCCGGGACAGTAACTATGGCTACACCTTC

clone_size: NA
j_call: TRBJ2-5
d_call: NA
v_call: TRBV4-3
cdr3_aa: CASSQVNSYQETQYF
cdr3_nt: TGCGCCAGCAGCCAAGTCAACTCTTACCAAGAGACCCAGTACTTC

clone_size: NA
j_call: TRBJ1-1
d_call: TRBD1
v_call: TRBV11-2
cdr3_aa: CASSPGQGIRAFF
cdr3_nt: TGTGCCAGCTCCCCGGGACAGGGGATACGAGCTTTCTTT

clone_size: NA
j_call: TRBJ1-5
d_call: NA
v_call: TRBV4-1
cdr3_aa: CASSQDNGSEQPQHF
cdr3_nt: TGCGCCAGCAGCCAAGATAACGGAAGCGAACAGCCCCAGCATTTT

clone_size: NA
j_call: TRBJ2-7
d_call: TRBD2
v_call: TRBV27
cdr3_aa: CASSRIAGGHEQYF
cdr3_nt: TGTGCCAGCAGCAGAATAGCGGGAGGCCACGAGCAGTACTTC

clone_size: NA
j_call: TRBJ2-1
d_call: NA
v_call: TRBV7-3
cdr3_aa: CASSLTDSSYNEQFF
cdr3_nt: TGTGCCAGCAGCTTAACGGACAGCTCCTACAATGAGCAGTTCTTC

clone_size: once
j_call: TRBJ2-1
d_call: TRBD2
v_call: TRBV11-3
cdr3_aa: CASSFKKASGRVWDNEQFF
cdr3_nt: TGTGCCAGCAGCTTTAAGAAGGCTAGCGGGCGAGTGTGGGACAATGAGCAGTTCTTC

clone_size: NA
j_call: TRBJ1-4
d_call: NA
v_call: TRBV7-9
cdr3_aa: CASRAGGITTNEKLFF
cdr3_nt: TGTGCCAGCAGAGCGGGGGGAATCACAACTAATGAAAAACTGTTTTTT

clone_size: NA
j_call: TRBJ1-4
d_call: NA
v_call: TRBV28
cdr3_aa: CASRPGGSAHNEKLFF
cdr3_nt: TGTGCCAGCAGGCCCGGAGGATCGGCACACAATGAAAAACTGTTTTTT

clone_size: once
j_call: TRBJ2-7
d_call: TRBD2
v_call: TRBV7-9
cdr3_aa: CASSWMGVAGGSYEQYF
cdr3_nt: TGTGCCAGCAGCTGGATGGGGGTAGCGGGAGGTTCCTACGAGCAGTACTTC

clone_size: NA
j_call: TRBJ2-5
d_call: NA
v_call: TRBV15
cdr3_aa: CATSSGRVLEETQYF
cdr3_nt: TGTGCCACCAGCAGCGGCAGGGTTCTTGAGGAGACCCAGTACTTC

clone_size: NA
j_call: TRBJ1-1
d_call: NA
v_call: TRBV7-9
cdr3_aa: CASSLIGGRATTEAFF
cdr3_nt: TGTGCCAGCAGCTTAATCGGGGGACGCGCAACCACTGAAGCTTTCTTT

clone_size: NA
j_call: TRBJ1-3
d_call: NA
v_call: TRBV9
cdr3_aa: CASSVAADGSSSGNTIYF
cdr3_nt: TGTGCCAGCAGCGTGGCGGCAGACGGATCAAGCTCTGGAAACACCATATATTTT

clone_size: NA
j_call: TRBJ1-1
d_call: TRBD1
v_call: TRBV6-5
cdr3_aa: CASSYLTGIFF
cdr3_nt: TGTGCCAGCAGTTACTTGACAGGGATTTTCTTT

clone_size: few
j_call: TRBJ1-2
d_call: NA
v_call: TRBV30
cdr3_aa: CAWSVMYAGGYTF
cdr3_nt: TGTGCCTGGAGTGTAATGTATGCCGGTGGCTACACCTTC

clone_size: NA
j_call: TRBJ2-1
d_call: NA
v_call: TRBV11-3
cdr3_aa: CASSLAGRDYEQFF
cdr3_nt: TGTGCCAGCAGCTTAGCGGGGCGGGACTATGAGCAGTTCTTC

clone_size: NA
j_call: TRBJ2-3
d_call: NA
v_call: TRBV7-3
cdr3_aa: CASSVQSTDTQYF
cdr3_nt: TGTGCCAGCAGCGTTCAAAGCACAGATACGCAGTATTTT

clone_size: NA
j_call: TRBJ2-1
d_call: TRBD2
v_call: TRBV7-3
cdr3_aa: CASSYLAGGPNEQFF
cdr3_nt: TGTGCCAGCAGCTATCTAGCGGGAGGGCCGAATGAGCAGTTCTTC

clone_size: NA
j_call: TRBJ2-6
d_call: NA
v_call: TRBV15
cdr3_aa: CATRRVSGANVLTF
cdr3_nt: TGTGCCACCAGACGAGTCTCTGGGGCCAACGTCCTGACTTTC